These T cell receptor beta chains were read from a single sample in a study of beta chain features in type 1 diabetes. Generated by immunoSEQ multiplex PCR, the TCRdb table keeps only in-frame clones and is missing some. The sample includes roughly 310,000 clones, 8% to 13% of them seen just once. The specimen was naive CD4+ T cells from blood. Receptor source: a woman aged 25 to 39 in good health. Each CDR3 is given with its conserved first and last residue. The order of the fields is J gene, clone size, V gene, D gene, CDR3 DNA, CDR3 protein. D genes are given only for firm matches. For some rows the clone size is stated as once, few or many, or as a class when expanded; others skip it.

>TRBJ1-2|NA|TRBV7-2|NA
TGTGCCAGCAGCTTAGGAGCAGGGGATGGCTACACCTTC
CASSLGAGDGYTF
>TRBJ2-7|few|TRBV12-2|NA
TGTGCAAGTCGCTACATCCGGGACAGGGGTAACGAGCAGTACTTC
CASRYIRDRGNEQYF
>TRBJ2-1|few|TRBV5-4|TRBD2
TGTGCCAGCAGTTCAGCCGGGAGGGGTGGTGGTGAGCAGTTCTTC
CASSSAGRGGGEQFF
>TRBJ2-1|NA|TRBV4-3|TRBD2
TGCGCCAGCAGCCCCAAAACAAGCGGGATGAGGTACAATGAGCAGTTCTTC
CASSPKTSGMRYNEQFF
>TRBJ2-1|NA|TRBV6-4|TRBD2
TGTGCCAGCATGAACTTGGCGGGAGGGCAGAATGAGCAGTTCTTC
CASMNLAGGQNEQFF
>TRBJ2-7|few|TRBV5-4|NA
TGTGCCAGCAGATCCACCCAGTCAGGGAAAGGGGAGTACTTC
CASRSTQSGKGEYF
>TRBJ1-1|NA|TRBV29-1|NA
TGCAGCGTTGGGAGTCTGCCGAACACTGAAGCTTTCTTT
CSVGSLPNTEAFF
>TRBJ1-2|few|TRBV4-1|TRBD1
TGCGCCAGCAGCCAGACGTCACAGGGGCGAAACTATGGCTACACCTTC
CASSQTSQGRNYGYTF
>TRBJ1-1|few|TRBV15|NA
TGTGCCACCAGCAGGAACAGGGTACCTGAAGCTTTCTTT
CATSRNRVPEAFF
>TRBJ2-1|NA|TRBV7-3|TRBD1
TGTGCCAGCAGCTCCAGACAGGGTAATGAGCAGTTCTTC
CASSSRQGNEQFF
>TRBJ1-1|NA|TRBV18|NA
TGTGCCAGCTCACCGACCTCAGGGCAGAACACTGAAGCTTTCTTT
CASSPTSGQNTEAFF